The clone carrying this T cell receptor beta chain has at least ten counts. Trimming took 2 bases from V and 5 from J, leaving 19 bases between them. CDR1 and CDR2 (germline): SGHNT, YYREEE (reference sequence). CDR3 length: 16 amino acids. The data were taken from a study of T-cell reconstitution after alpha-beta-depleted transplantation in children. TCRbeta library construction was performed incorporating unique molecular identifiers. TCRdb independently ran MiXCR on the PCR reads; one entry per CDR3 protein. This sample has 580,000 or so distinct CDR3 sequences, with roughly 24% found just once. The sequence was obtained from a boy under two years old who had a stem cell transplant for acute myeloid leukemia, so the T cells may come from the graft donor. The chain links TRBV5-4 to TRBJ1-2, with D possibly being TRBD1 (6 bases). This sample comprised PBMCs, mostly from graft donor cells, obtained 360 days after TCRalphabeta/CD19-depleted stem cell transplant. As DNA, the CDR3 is TGTGCCAGCAGCTTAGGACAGAGCCAAGGGGAATATGGCTACACCTTC. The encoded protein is CASSLGQSQGEYGYTF.